One and the same sample provided the 22 T cell receptor beta chains below, sequenced in a study of CD8 T cells in ankylosing spondylitis. TCRdb used MiXCR to reprocess the 5' RACE reads, holding one entry per CDR3 protein. Of 300,000 to 350,000 distinct CDR3 sequences listed, around 10% were seen once; the top ten hold roughly 9.1%. The specimen sequenced was blood, either unsorted or a sorted T cell fraction (not recorded which). The source of these receptors is a female donor with ankylosing spondylitis or in good health (not recorded which).

This clonotype was recorded at least ten times. The genes are TRBV12-3 or TRBV12-4 and TRBJ2-7, with D hard to call. Trimming stripped 1 base from V and 1 base from J, with 11 bases between. The CDR3 covers 15 residues. This chain's CDR3 is CASSLDGFPSYEQYF. CDR3 nucleotides: TGTGCCAGCAGTTTAGATGGGTTCCCTTCCTACGAGCAGTACTTC.

The rearrangement joins TRBV6-1 to TRBJ1-4; possibly TRBD1 for D (5 bases). The V gene lost 6 bases and the J gene lost 0 bases, with 8 bases spanning the gap. Germline V lookup: CDR1 MNHNS, CDR2 SASEGT. This CDR3 spans 14 amino acids. The CDR3 protein is CASSKTATNEKLFF. CDR3 DNA sequence: TGTGCCAGCAGCAAGACAGCAACTAATGAAAAACTGTTTTTT.

This clonotype was detected many times. This chain joins TRBV5-1 and TRBJ2-2; 7 nucleotides line up with TRBD1. This CDR3 is built from 14 residues. J gave up 3 bases and V 3 bases, and 2 bases lay outside the gene matches. Germline V gene data show CDR1 as SGHRS and CDR2 as YFSETQ. The CDR3 reads CASSSGQDTGELFF. The CDR3 region has the DNA TGCGCCAGCAGCTCAGGACAGGACACCGGGGAGCTGTTTTTT.

This clonotype was seen ten or more times. The chain is built from TRBV12-3 or TRBV12-4 and TRBJ2-1; 8 bases are shared with TRBD1. The CDR3 has 13 amino acids. V gave up 7 bases and J gave up 7 bases; unmatched junction bases: 6. Written as DNA, the CDR3 is TGTGCCAGCAATAGCAGGGGGCTGAATGAGCAGTTCTTC. The encoded protein is CASNSRGLNEQFF.

This clonotype was seen a handful of times. This rearrangement joins TRBV5-1 to TRBJ2-5, with TRBD2 matching 8 bases. Per germline, CDR1 SGHRS and CDR2 YFSETQ. V dropped 4 bases and J dropped 3; count of bases not matched to a gene: 8. The CDR3 has 15 amino acids. The CDR3 DNA is TGCGCCAGCAGCCCGGGGGGGACTAGTAAAGAGACCCAGTACTTC. Translating gives CASSPGGTSKETQYF. Complete variable domain (other parts from reference TRBV5-1 and TRBJ2-5): KAGVTQTPRYLIKTRGQQVTLSCSPISGHRSVSWYQQTPGQGLQFLFEYFSETQRNKGNFPGRFSGRQFSNSRSEMNVSTLELGDSALYLCASSPGGTSKETQYFGPGTRLLVL.

Many counts were recorded for this clonotype. The chain recombines TRBV28 with TRBJ1-2, with D maybe TRBD1 (6 bases). Trimming cost V 10 bases and J 7 bases, with 13 bases left between them. Germline CDR1 and CDR2: MDHEN and SYDVKM. The CDR3 spans 11 residues. The CDR3 reads CATYRVFGYTF. Here the CDR3 DNA reads TGTGCCACTTACAGGGTTTTTGGCTACACCTTC.

This clonotype occurred many times. The chain employs TRBV5-6 and TRBJ2-1; TRBD2 might be the D (6 bases). Germline lookup yields CDR1 SGHDT and CDR2 YYEEEE. Trimming removed 0 bases from V and 4 bases from J, with 11 bases in between. This CDR3 region has 15 residues. CDR3 DNA: TGTGCCAGCAGCTTGGGCAGTGGGGGGTACAATGAGCAGTTCTTC. This codes for CASSLGSGGYNEQFF.

This clonotype has more than one count but fewer than ten. V is TRBV9 and J is TRBJ1-1, with 8 nucleotides matching TRBD1. The CDR3 is made up of 17 amino acids. CDR1 is SGDLS and CDR2 is YYNGEE in the germline V gene. V shed 4 bases and J 0 bases; nucleotides not matched to a gene: 11. The CDR3 DNA reads as TGTGCCAGCAGCCCCCACGGGGACAGGATCATGAACACTGAAGCTTTCTTT. Translating gives CASSPHGDRIMNTEAFF.

This clonotype has more than one count but fewer than ten. The rearrangement uses TRBV5-1 and TRBJ1-2; 7 nucleotides match TRBD1. This CDR3 spans 14 amino acids. Germline CDR1 and CDR2: SGHRS and YFSETQ. The J segment lost 0 bases and the V segment lost 7 bases, leaving 6 bases of the junction unmatched. The CDR3 loop reads CASGSTGSNYGYTF. CDR3 coding DNA: TGCGCCAGCGGGTCGACAGGGTCTAACTATGGCTACACCTTC.

This clonotype was seen repeatedly, ten times or more. The rearrangement links TRBV24-1 to TRBJ1-2; D unclear. This CDR3 is 16 amino acids long. Trimming removed 5 bases at V and 2 bases at J, with 17 bases between. Looked up from germline, CDR1 is KGHDR and CDR2 is SFDVKD. CDR3 region: CATSAHIGEANYGYTF. The CDR3 coding sequence is TGTGCCACCAGTGCACATATCGGGGAAGCCAACTATGGCTACACCTTC.

Many counts were recorded for this clonotype. The genes are TRBV20-1 and TRBJ2-1, with 11 positions matching TRBD2. With V trimmed by 2 bases and J by 6 bases, 3 bases remained unmatched. Germline assignment: CDR1 DFQATT and CDR2 SNEGSKA (reference sequence). The CDR3 has 14 residues. CDR3 nucleotides: TGCAGTGCTAGACTAGCGGGAGGTCTCAATGAGCAGTTCTTC. It encodes CSARLAGGLNEQFF.

Ten or more counts support this clonotype. CDR3 nucleotides: TGCAGCGTTGCGAAGAATAGCGGGAGTTCAGAGACCCAGTACTTC. This encodes CSVAKNSGSSETQYF. J is TRBJ2-5 and V is TRBV29-1, with 9 bases that match TRBD2. V trimming: 4 bases; J trimming: 4 bases; junction bases outside the gene matches: 10. The CDR3 extends over 15 amino acids. Germline V lookup: CDR1 SQVTM, CDR2 ANQGSEA.

This clonotype was seen at least ten times. The chain joins TRBV6-2 or TRBV6-3 to TRBJ1-2; possibly TRBD1 for D (5 bases). V shed 0 bases and J shed 2 bases, with 22 bases lying between them. The CDR3 is 19 amino acids. CDR1 is MNHEY and CDR2 is SVGEGT in the germline V gene. Written as DNA, the CDR3 is TGTGCCAGCAGTTACTCGCAACGCTTCAAGGGACTCCTAAACTATGGCTACACCTTC. It encodes CASSYSQRFKGLLNYGYTF.

This clonotype has just a few counts. CDR3 region: CSARARGVLGQYF. The CDR3 bases are TGCAGTGCTAGAGCCCGGGGGGTCCTCGGGCAGTACTTC. The V and J genes are TRBV20-1 and TRBJ2-7; TRBD2 matches at 7 bases. V shed 1 base, J shed 9 bases, and the junction held 9 bases outside the gene matches. The CDR3 loop spans 13 amino acids. In germline, CDR1 is DFQATT, CDR2 SNEGSKA (reference sequence).

This clonotype was seen at least ten times. This chain links TRBV20-1 with TRBJ2-7; TRBD1 aligns across 7 bases. Germline V gives CDR1 DFQATT, CDR2 SNEGSKA (reference sequence). The CDR3 extends over 14 amino acids. Trimming cost V 3 bases and J 3 bases; bases outside gene matches: 8. This CDR3 reads CSASGPDRHYEQYF. DNA for the CDR3: TGCAGTGCTAGTGGCCCGGACAGGCACTACGAGCAGTACTTC.

This clonotype was seen once. This chain joins TRBV7-9 and TRBJ1-4; D call uncertain. This CDR3 is 15 amino acids long. Trimming cost V 0 bases and J 8 bases, with 13 bases left between them. The V gene's germline CDR1 is SEHNR and CDR2 FQNEAQ (reference sequence). This CDR3 is CASSLASPVDEKLFF. The CDR3 bases are TGTGCCAGCAGCTTAGCGAGTCCGGTAGACGAAAAACTGTTTTTT.

Only a few counts were recorded for this clonotype. The genes are TRBV2 and TRBJ2-3; possibly TRBD1 for D (6 bases). Germline CDR1 SNHLY, CDR2 FYNNEI. V lost 5 bases to trimming and J lost 1 base, with 19 bases between them. The CDR3 spans 17 residues. CDR3 DNA sequence: TGTGCCAGCAGTCCATCGAAACCGGGACACCGCACAGATACGCAGTATTTT. This sequence encodes CASSPSKPGHRTDTQYF.

This clonotype was seen many times. The CDR3 region has the DNA TGTGCCACCGCTGGACAGGGGGGATACGAGCAGTACTTC. Its protein is CATAGQGGYEQYF. V and J are TRBV10-3 and TRBJ2-7, with 10 bases fitting TRBD1. Germline V lookup: CDR1 ENHRY, CDR2 SYGVKD. Unmatched junction bases numbered 7, after V lost 10 bases and J lost 4 bases. CDR3 size: 13 residues.

Ten or more counts support this clonotype. The chain employs TRBV5-1 and TRBJ2-7; a weak D match, TRBD2 (6 bases). The CDR3 runs to 11 residues. V lost 4 bases to trimming and J lost 12 bases, with 14 bases between them. CDR1 is SGHRS, CDR2 YFSETQ, per germline. CDR3 sequence reads: CASSLGTDSYF. The CDR3 DNA reads as TGCGCCAGCAGCCTCGGGACTGACTCGTACTTC.

The rearrangement links TRBV6-5 to TRBJ2-1; perhaps TRBD2 as D (5 bases). The V end was cut by 5 bases, the J end by 9 bases, with 17 bases between. This CDR3 spans 14 amino acids. Germline V lookup: CDR1 MNHEY, CDR2 SVGAGI. Written as DNA, the CDR3 is TGTGCCAGCAGTATACGGCCAGCCGAGGGTGAGCAGTTCTTC. The encoded protein is CASSIRPAEGEQFF.

This clonotype has just a few counts. The rearrangement links TRBV20-1 to TRBJ2-1; 12 bases are shared with TRBD2. Germline loops: CDR1 DFQATT, CDR2 SNEGSKA (reference sequence). Germline trimming cut 5 bases from V and 7 bases from J; bases unmatched to any gene: 6. The CDR3 spans 14 residues. For the CDR3, the DNA is TGCAGTGCTTCTAGCGGGAGGGCCATAAATGAGCAGTTCTTC. This sequence encodes CSASSGRAINEQFF.

Many counts were recorded for this clonotype. The chain couples TRBV29-1 to TRBJ2-3; no reliable D call. Germline V gives CDR1 SQVTM, CDR2 ANQGSEA. The CDR3 runs 12 residues. V was clipped by 6 bases and J by 2 bases, with 9 bases between them. The CDR3 DNA reads as TGCAGCGTCCGGGTGGTCACAGATACGCAGTATTTT. It specifies CSVRVVTDTQYF.